This T cell receptor (beta chain) was profiled in a study of blood T cell repertoires in COVID-19. The wider study: Specimens from acute and convalescent COVID-19 originated in the United States, Italy and Spain. In each case, the material was cDNA or gDNA derived from T cells, B-cell-depleted T cells, or PBMCs.

Looked up from germline, CDR1 is SGHTA and CDR2 is FQGNSA. This CDR3 comprises 14 residues. V lost 5 bases to trimming and J lost 0 bases, with 8 bases between them. Libraries were prepared by immunoSEQ multiplex PCR; TCRdb keeps only in-frame clonotypes and omits some of them. The sample contains 250,000 to 300,000 clones, over 75% of which appear only once. The sequencing sample was made of peripheral blood. The genes are TRBV7-2 and TRBJ1-5; no definite D call. The clonotype comes from a woman in her 70s with COVID-19, enrolled during active disease. The CDR3 protein is CASSSGRSNQPQHF. As DNA, the CDR3 is TGTGCCAGCAGCAGCGGACGTAGCAATCAGCCCCAGCATTTT.